A single sample is the source of the 5 T cell receptor beta chains below, sequenced in a study of blood T cell repertoires in COVID-19. Generated by immunoSEQ multiplex PCR, the TCRdb table keeps only in-frame clones and is missing some. This table holds under 35,000 clones, around four fifths found once. The sample consisted of peripheral blood. Receptors originate from an older man with acute or convalescent COVID-19.

The chain recombines TRBV7-9 with TRBJ2-1, with D possibly being TRBD2 (5 bases). The germline V gene has CDR1 SEHNR and CDR2 FQNEAQ (reference sequence). The CDR3 runs 11 residues. V lost 4 bases and J lost 10, with 8 bases in between. The CDR3 region has the DNA TGTGCCAGCAGCTCCCGGGGAGAGCAGTTCTTC. Protein product: CASSSRGEQFF.

This clone has only a few counts. The chain carries TRBV30 and TRBJ2-5; D is possibly TRBD1 (5 bases). CDR1 and CDR2 from the germline V gene are GTSNPN and SVGIG (reference sequence). There are 13 residues in the CDR3. V lost 2 bases, J lost 5 bases, and 12 bases lay in between. CDR3 amino acids: CAWSPQGRETQYF. The CDR3 nucleotides are TGTGCCTGGAGTCCCCAGGGAAGGGAGACCCAGTACTTC. The variable domain in full, completed from reference TRBV30 and TRBJ2-5, reads SQTIHQWPATLVQPVGSPLSLECTVEGTSNPNLYWYRQAAGRGLQLLFYSVGIGQISSEVPQNLSASRPQDRQFILSSKKLLLSDSGFYLCAWSPQGRETQYFGPGTRLLVL.

This clone was detected only once. This chain links TRBV19 with TRBJ2-3, with 12 bases aligning to TRBD2. This CDR3 region has 17 residues. The germline gives CDR1 LNHDA, CDR2 SQIVND (reference sequence). V shed 5 bases, J shed 5 bases, and the junction held 11 bases outside the gene matches. The CDR3 reads CASSPRLAGAYRDTQYF. CDR3 bases: TGTGCCAGTAGTCCACGACTAGCGGGGGCCTATAGAGATACGCAGTATTTT.

The V and J genes are TRBV11-1 and TRBJ2-2, with 8 bases that match TRBD1. The V gene end was trimmed by 8 bases and the J gene end by 1 base; junction bases not matched to a gene: 6. Germline CDR1 SGHAT, CDR2 FQDESV (reference sequence). This CDR3 is built from 15 residues. CDR3 coding DNA: TGTGCCAGCCAGTGGACAGGGATGAACACCGGGGAGCTGTTTTTT. Translating it yields CASQWTGMNTGELFF.

This clone has more than one count but fewer than ten. The chain recombines TRBV28 with TRBJ1-2; 7 bases match TRBD1. CDR3 length: 15 residues. Germline V CDR1 and CDR2: MDHEN, SYDVKM. V lost 2 bases to trimming and J lost 8 bases; unmatched junction nucleotides: 11. The CDR3 DNA reads TGTGCCAGCAGTTTACCCCTAGGGGGCGCGAAGGGCTACACCTTC. Translation: CASSLPLGGAKGYTF.